This record concerns one T cell receptor beta chain sequence. This clone was recorded only once. Its recognized antigen is unknown. No clone much larger than this one lies a single base away; base qualities are absent. TCRbeta CDR3 regions were amplified from genomic DNA by means of the immunoSEQ Assay, a bias-controlled multiplex PCR. Per the source publication's procedure: Nucleated cell counts per sample were estimated from amplification of reference gene primers within the assay. To quantify the absolute abundance of each unique TCRbeta CDR3 rearrangement, sequence reads were collapsed and filtered. For each sample, productive Simpson clonality was calculated by taking the square root of Simpson's diversity index across productive rearrangements. TCRdb re-hosts the immuneACCESS table, in-frame sequences only. Its copies lack some clones; in the studies checked, an unresolved V gene accounts for under half of them, and the cause for the rest is not known. Clone size and V and J calls were adopted from that table, with D and trimming inferred from the DNA. The sample table records 150,000 or so clones; 82% of these occur just once. Together, the top ten hold around 7% of the sample.

The junction carries 12 bases between V and J, which are trimmed by 2 bases and 8 bases respectively. The CDR3 measures 13 amino acids from cysteine to phenylalanine. Kept here is only the CDR3 DNA, which spans 39 bases and is read in frame from base 1. CDR1 and CDR2 were assigned from the germline V gene as MGHDK and SYGVNS. The data were taken from a study of blood T cell repertoires in COVID-19 (dated by TCRdb to about 2020). With respect to the entire study: The collaborator samples originated in the United States, Italy and Spain and spanned the acute and convalescent phases of COVID-19. The repertoires were made available in a free public database intended to serve as a resource for research on the immune response to SARS-CoV-2. The dataset comprised deeply sampled blood TCRbeta repertoires from subjects exposed to, actively infected with, or recovered from COVID-19. The prospective study material was composed of cDNA or gDNA derived from T cells, B-cell-depleted T cells, or PBMCs. Samples came from the ongoing ImmuneRACE study (first 160 participants) plus 1,254 subjects from 6 global collaborators. HLA class I and class II types, where available, came from metadata supplied by the sample provider rather than from assay-based typing. A de-identified subject ID, COVID-19 status, age in years and sex were almost always included in the sample metadata.

Overall study results and their limits: The amount of clinical and demographic metadata varied by source and participant and was provided uncurated.

At one collaborating source in Seattle, patients were enrolled during active infection and were followed longitudinally through the course of disease. Whole blood was collected in K2EDTA tubes by collaborating institutions according to the institutions' own protocols. For TCRbeta analysis, collaborators shipped samples in one of three forms: frozen whole blood, isolated PBMCs, or DNA extracted from either of those sample types. This sequence uses TRBV25-1 and TRBJ1-2; the D region possibly corresponds to TRBD1 (5 bases align). This receptor was identified in a woman between 35 and 50 years old with COVID-19, enrolled during active disease. The sequenced sample was peripheral blood. The DNA reads TGTGCCAGCAGTGAAGGGGCTTGGGAAGGCTACACCTTC. Translated, this gives CASSEGAWEGYTF.